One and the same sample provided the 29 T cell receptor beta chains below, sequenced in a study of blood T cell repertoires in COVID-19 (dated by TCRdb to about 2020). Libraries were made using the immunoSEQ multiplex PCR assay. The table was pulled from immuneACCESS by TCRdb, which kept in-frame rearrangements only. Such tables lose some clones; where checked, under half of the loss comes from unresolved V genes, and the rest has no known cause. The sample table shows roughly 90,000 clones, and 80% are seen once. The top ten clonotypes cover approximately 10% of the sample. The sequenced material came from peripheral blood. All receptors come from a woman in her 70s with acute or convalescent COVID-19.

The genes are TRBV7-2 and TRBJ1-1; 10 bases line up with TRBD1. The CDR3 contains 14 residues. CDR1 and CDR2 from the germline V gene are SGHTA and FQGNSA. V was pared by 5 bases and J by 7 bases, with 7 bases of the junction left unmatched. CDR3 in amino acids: CASSPRQGAIEAFF. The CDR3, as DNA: TGTGCCAGCAGCCCCCGACAGGGGGCGATTGAAGCTTTCTTT.

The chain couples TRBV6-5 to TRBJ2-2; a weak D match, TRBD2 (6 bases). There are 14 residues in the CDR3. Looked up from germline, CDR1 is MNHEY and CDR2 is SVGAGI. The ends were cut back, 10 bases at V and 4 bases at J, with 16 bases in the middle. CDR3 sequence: CAIATSRPTGELFF. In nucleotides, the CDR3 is TGTGCCATCGCTACTAGCCGGCCCACCGGGGAGCTGTTTTTT.

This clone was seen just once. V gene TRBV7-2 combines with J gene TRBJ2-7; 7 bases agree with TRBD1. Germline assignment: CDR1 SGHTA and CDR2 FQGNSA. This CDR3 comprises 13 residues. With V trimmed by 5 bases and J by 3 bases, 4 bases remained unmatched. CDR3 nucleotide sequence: TGTGCCAGCAGCCGGGACAGACTCTACGAGCAGTACTTC. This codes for CASSRDRLYEQYF.

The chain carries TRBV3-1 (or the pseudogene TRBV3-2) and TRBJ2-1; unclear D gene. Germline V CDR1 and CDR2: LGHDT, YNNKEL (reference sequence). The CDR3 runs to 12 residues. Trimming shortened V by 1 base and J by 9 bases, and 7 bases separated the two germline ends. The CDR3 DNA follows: TGTGCCAGCAGCCAAGCTATATCTGAGCAGTTCTTC. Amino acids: CASSQAISEQFF.

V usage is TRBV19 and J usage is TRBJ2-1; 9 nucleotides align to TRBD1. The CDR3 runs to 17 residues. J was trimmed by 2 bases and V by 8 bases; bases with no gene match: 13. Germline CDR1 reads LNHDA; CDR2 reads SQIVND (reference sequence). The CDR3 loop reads CASQGRPGQGTYNEQFF. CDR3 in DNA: TGTGCCAGTCAAGGACGACCGGGACAGGGAACCTACAATGAGCAGTTCTTC.

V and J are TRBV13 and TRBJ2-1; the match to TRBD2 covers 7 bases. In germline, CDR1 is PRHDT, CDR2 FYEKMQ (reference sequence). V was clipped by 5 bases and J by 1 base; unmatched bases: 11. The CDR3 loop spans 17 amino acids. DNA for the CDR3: TGTGCCAGCAGCCCTCACCCTAGCGGATCTTCCTACAATGAGCAGTTCTTC. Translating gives CASSPHPSGSSYNEQFF. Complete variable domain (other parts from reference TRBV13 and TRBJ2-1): AAGVIQSPRHLIKEKRETATLKCYPIPRHDTVYWYQQGPGQDPQFLISFYEKMQSDKGSIPDRFSAQQFSDYHSELNMSSLELGDSALYFCASSPHPSGSSYNEQFFGPGTRLTVL.

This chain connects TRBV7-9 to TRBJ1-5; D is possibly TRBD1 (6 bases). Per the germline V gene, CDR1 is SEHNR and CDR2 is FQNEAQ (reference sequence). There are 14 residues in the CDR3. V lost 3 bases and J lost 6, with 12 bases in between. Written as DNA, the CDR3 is TGTGCCAGCAGCTTCGGGACAAGCCTTCAGCCCCAGCATTTT. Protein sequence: CASSFGTSLQPQHF. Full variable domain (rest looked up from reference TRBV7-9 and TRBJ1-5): DTGVSQNPRHKITKRGQNVTFRCDPISEHNRLYWYRQTLGQGPEFLTYFQNEAQLEKSRLLSDRFSAERPKGSFSTLEIQRTEQGDSAMYLCASSFGTSLQPQHFGDGTRLSIL.

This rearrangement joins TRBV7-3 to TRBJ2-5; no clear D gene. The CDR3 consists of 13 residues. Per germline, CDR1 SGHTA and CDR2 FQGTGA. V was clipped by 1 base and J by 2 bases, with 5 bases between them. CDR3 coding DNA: TGTGCCAGCAGCTTAAGTCTTCAAGAGACCCAGTACTTC. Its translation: CASSLSLQETQYF.

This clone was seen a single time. CDR3 DNA sequence: TGTGCCAGTAGTATCCCACAGGGGACTGGTACTGAAGCTTTCTTT. This codes for CASSIPQGTGTEAFF. The chain employs TRBV19 and TRBJ1-1; TRBD1 matches at 7 bases. J was trimmed by 5 bases and V by 3 bases; bases with no gene match: 9. The CDR3 has 15 amino acids. Germline-derived CDR1 and CDR2 are LNHDA and SQIVND (reference sequence).

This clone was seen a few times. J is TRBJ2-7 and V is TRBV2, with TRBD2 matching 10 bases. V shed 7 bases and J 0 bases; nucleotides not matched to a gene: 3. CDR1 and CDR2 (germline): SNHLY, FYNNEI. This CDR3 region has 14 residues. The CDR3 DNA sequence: TGTGCCAGCACACTAGCGGGGCGCTCCTACGAGCAGTACTTC. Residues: CASTLAGRSYEQYF.

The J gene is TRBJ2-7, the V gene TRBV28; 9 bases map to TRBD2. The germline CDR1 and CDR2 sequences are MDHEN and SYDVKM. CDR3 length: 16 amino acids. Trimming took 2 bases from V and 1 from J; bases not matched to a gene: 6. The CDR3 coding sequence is TGTGCCAGCAGTTTAGTAAGCGGGAGGATGTCCTACGAGCAGTACTTC. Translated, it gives CASSLVSGRMSYEQYF.

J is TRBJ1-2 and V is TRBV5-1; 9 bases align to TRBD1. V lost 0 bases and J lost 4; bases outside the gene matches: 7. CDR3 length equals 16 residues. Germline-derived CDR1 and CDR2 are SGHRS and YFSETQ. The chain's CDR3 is CASSLDGTGHGYGYTF. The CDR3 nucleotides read TGCGCCAGCAGCTTGGACGGGACAGGGCATGGCTATGGCTACACCTTC.

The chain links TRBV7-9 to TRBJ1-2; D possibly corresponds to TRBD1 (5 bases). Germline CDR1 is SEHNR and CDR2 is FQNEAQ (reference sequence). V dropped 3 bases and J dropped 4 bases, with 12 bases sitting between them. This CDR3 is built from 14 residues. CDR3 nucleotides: TGTGCCAGCAGCTTCGACAGTCTCCTCTATGGCTACACCTTC. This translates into CASSFDSLLYGYTF.

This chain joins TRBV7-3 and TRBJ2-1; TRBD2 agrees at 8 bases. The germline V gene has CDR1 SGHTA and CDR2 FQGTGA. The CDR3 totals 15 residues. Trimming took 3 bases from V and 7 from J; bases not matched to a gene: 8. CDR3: CASSLTAGGGNEQFF. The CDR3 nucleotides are TGTGCCAGCAGCTTGACGGCGGGAGGAGGTAATGAGCAGTTCTTC. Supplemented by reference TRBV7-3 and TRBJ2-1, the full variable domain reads GAGVSQTPSNKVTEKGKYVELRCDPISGHTALYWYRQSLGQGPEFLIYFQGTGAADDSGLPNDRFFAVRPEGSVSTLKIQRTERGDSAVYLCASSLTAGGGNEQFFGPGTRLTVL.

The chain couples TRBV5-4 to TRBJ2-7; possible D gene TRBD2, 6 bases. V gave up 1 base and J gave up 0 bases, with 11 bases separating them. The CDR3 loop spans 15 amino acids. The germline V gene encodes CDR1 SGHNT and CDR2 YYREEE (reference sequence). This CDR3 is CASSLIGGLSYEQYF. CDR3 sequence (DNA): TGTGCCAGCAGCTTGATCGGGGGACTCTCCTACGAGCAGTACTTC.

The CDR3 sequence is CASSLIAGGPNGELFF. CDR3 nucleotide sequence: TGTGCCAGCAGCTTAATAGCGGGAGGGCCGAACGGGGAGCTGTTTTTT. The chain couples TRBV7-6 to TRBJ2-2; 11 bases match TRBD2. The CDR3 is 16 residues long. CDR1 and CDR2 (germline): SGHVS, FNYEAQ. The trim removed 2 bases at V and 7 bases at J, leaving 6 bases unmatched.

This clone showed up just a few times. The CDR3 sequence: CASSQQGGGYTF. Here the CDR3 DNA reads TGTGCCAGCAGTCAGCAGGGTGGAGGCTACACCTTC. The gene calls are TRBV12-3 or TRBV12-4 and TRBJ1-2, with D maybe TRBD1 (5 bases). Between the trimmed V and J ends, which lost 5 bases and 8 bases, there was a span of 12 bases. The CDR3 totals 12 residues.

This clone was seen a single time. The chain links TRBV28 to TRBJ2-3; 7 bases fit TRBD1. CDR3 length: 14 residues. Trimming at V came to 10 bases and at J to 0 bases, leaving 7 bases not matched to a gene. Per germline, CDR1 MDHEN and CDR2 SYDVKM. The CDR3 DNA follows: TGTGCCACCGCGACAGGGTCCAGCACAGATACGCAGTATTTT. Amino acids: CATATGSSTDTQYF.

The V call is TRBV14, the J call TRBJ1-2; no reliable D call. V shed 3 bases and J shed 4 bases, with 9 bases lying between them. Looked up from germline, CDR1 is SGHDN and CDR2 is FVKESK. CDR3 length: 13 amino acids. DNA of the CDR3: TGTGCCAGCAGCCAGGCGGGAATCTATGGCTACACCTTC. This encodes CASSQAGIYGYTF.

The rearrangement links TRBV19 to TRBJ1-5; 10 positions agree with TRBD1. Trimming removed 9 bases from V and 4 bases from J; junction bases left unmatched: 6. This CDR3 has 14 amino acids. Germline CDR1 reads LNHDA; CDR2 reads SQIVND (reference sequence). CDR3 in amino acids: CASRGQGMNQPQHF. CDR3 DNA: TGTGCCAGCCGGGGACAGGGGATGAATCAGCCCCAGCATTTT.

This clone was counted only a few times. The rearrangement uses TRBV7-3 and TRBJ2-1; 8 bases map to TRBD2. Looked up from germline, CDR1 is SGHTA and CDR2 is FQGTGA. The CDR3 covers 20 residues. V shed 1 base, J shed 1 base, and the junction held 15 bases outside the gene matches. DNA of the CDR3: TGTGCCAGCAGCTTAATGGGGTTGGGTTGGGGACTAGGTTCCTACAATGAGCAGTTCTTC. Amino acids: CASSLMGLGWGLGSYNEQFF.

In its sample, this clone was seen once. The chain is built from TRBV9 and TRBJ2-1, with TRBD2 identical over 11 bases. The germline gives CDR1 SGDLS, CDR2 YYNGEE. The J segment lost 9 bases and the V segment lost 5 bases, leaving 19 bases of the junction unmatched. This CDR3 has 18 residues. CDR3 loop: CASSFSGRAFHGSPEQFF. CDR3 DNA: TGTGCCAGCAGTTTTAGCGGGAGGGCCTTTCATGGGTCCCCTGAGCAGTTCTTC.

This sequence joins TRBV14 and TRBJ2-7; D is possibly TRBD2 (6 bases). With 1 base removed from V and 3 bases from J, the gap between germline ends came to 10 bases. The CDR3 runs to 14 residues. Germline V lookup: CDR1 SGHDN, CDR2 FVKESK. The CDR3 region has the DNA TGTGCCAGCAGCCAAGGACTAGGAGGCTACGAGCAGTACTTC. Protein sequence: CASSQGLGGYEQYF.

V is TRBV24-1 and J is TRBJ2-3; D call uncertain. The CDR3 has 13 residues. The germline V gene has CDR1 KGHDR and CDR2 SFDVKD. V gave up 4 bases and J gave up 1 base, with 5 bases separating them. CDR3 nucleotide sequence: TGTGCCACCAGTGACCGGGGCACAGATACGCAGTATTTT. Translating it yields CATSDRGTDTQYF.

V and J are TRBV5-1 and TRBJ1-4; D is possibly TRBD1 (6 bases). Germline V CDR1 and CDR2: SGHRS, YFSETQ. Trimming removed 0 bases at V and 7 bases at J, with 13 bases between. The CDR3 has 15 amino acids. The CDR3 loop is CASSLDGGASEKLFF. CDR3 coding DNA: TGCGCCAGCAGCTTGGACGGGGGGGCGTCTGAAAAACTGTTTTTT.

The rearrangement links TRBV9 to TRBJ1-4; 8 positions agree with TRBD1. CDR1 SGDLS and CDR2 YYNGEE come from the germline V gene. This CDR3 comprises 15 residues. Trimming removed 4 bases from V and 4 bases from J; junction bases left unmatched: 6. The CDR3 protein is CASSRQGTVNEKLFF. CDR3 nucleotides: TGTGCCAGCAGCCGACAGGGGACGGTTAATGAAAAACTGTTTTTT.

The DNA of the CDR3 is TGTGCCAGCAGCTTAGGTGGCGGCTACACCTTC. Translating gives CASSLGGGYTF. J is TRBJ1-2 and V is TRBV7-2, with unresolved D. From germline, CDR1 is SGHTA and CDR2 FQGNSA. This CDR3 is 11 amino acids long. V dropped 1 base and J dropped 8 bases, with 5 bases sitting between them.

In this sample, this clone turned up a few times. CDR3 residues: CASSSPGQGADEQYF. The CDR3 nucleotides read TGTGCCAGCAGCTCCCCGGGACAGGGGGCGGACGAGCAGTACTTC. The V and J genes are TRBV7-8 and TRBJ2-7; TRBD1 agrees at 12 bases. CDR1 and CDR2 (germline): SGHVS, FQNEAQ. V shed 4 bases, J shed 5 bases, and the junction held 6 bases outside the gene matches. The CDR3 spans 15 residues.

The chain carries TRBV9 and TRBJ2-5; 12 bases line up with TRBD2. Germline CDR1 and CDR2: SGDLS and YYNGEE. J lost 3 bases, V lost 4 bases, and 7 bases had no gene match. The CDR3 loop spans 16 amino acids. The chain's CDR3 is CASSTQTSGGKETQYF. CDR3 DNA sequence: TGTGCCAGCAGCACACAGACTAGCGGGGGCAAAGAGACCCAGTACTTC.